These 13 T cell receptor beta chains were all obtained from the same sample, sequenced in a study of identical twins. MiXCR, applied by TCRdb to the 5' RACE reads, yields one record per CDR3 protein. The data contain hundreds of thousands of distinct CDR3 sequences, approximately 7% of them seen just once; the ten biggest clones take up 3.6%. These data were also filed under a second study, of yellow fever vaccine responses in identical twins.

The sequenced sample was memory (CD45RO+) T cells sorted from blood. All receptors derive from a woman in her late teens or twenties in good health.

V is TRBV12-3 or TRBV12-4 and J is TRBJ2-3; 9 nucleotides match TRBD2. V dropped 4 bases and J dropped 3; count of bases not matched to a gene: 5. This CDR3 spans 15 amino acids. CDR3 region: CASSYRSGRTDTQYF. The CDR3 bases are TGTGCCAGCAGTTATCGTAGCGGGAGAACAGATACGCAGTATTTT.

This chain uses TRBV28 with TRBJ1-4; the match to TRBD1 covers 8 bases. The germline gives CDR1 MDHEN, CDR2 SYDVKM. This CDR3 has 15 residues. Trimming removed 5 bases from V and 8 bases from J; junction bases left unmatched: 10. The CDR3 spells CASSPSGTGAEKLFF. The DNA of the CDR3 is TGTGCCAGCAGTCCCTCCGGGACAGGAGCAGAAAAACTGTTTTTT. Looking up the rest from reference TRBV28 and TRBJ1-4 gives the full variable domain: DVKVTQSSRYLVKRTGEKVFLECVQDMDHENMFWYRQDPGLGLRLIYFSYDVKMKEKGDIPEGYSVSREKKERFSLILESASTNQTSMYLCASSPSGTGAEKLFFGSGTQLSVL.

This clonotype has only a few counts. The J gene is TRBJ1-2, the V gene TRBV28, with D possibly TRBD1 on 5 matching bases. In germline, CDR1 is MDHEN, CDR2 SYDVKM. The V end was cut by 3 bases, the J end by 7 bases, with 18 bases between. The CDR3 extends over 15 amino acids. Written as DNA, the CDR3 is TGTGCCAGCAGTTTTGCGGCGTCGGGGCTCCCTGGCTACACCTTC. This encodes CASSFAASGLPGYTF.

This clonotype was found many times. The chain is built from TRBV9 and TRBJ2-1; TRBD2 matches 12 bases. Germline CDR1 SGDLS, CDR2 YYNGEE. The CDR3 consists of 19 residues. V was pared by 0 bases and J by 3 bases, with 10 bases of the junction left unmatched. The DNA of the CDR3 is TGTGCCAGCAGCGTAGGACCTGGACTAGCGGGGCACAACTACAATGAGCAGTTCTTC. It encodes CASSVGPGLAGHNYNEQFF.

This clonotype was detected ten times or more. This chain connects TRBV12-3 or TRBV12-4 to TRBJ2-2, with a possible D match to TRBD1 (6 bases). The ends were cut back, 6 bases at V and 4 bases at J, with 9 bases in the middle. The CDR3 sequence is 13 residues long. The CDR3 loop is CASRSQGTGELFF. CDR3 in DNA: TGTGCCAGCAGGTCACAGGGCACCGGGGAGCTGTTTTTT.

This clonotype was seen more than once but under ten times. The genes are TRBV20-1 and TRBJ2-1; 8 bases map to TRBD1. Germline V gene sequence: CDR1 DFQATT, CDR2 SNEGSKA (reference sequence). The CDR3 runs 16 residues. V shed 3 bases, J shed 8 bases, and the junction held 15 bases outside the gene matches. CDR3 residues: CSASPVFTGGWDEQFF. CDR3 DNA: TGCAGTGCTAGCCCCGTGTTCACAGGGGGGTGGGATGAGCAGTTCTTC.

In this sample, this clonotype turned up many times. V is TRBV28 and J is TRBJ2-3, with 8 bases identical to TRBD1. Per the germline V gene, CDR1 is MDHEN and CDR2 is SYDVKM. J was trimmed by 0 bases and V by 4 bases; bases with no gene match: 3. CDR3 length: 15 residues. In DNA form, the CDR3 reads TGTGCCAGCAGTTCGGACAGGGCTAGCACAGATACGCAGTATTTT. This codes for CASSSDRASTDTQYF.

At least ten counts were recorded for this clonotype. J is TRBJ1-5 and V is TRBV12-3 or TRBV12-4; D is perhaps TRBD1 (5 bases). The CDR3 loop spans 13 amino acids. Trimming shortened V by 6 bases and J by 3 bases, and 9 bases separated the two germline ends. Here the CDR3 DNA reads TGTGCCAGCAGAATCGGGACCAATCAGCCCCAGCATTTT. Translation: CASRIGTNQPQHF.

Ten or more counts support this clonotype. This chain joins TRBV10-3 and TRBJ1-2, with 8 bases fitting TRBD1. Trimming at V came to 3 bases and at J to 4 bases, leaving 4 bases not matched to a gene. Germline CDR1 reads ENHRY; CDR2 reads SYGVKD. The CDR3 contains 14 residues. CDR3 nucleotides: TGTGCCATCAGTGAAGACAGGGGAAGCTATGGCTACACCTTC. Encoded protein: CAISEDRGSYGYTF.

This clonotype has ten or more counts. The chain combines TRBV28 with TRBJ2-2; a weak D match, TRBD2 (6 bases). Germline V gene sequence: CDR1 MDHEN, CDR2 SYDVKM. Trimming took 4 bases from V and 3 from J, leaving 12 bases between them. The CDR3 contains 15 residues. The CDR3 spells CASSSGTWHTGELFF. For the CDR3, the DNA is TGTGCCAGCAGTTCCGGGACTTGGCACACCGGGGAGCTGTTTTTT. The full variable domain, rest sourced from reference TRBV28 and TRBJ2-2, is DVKVTQSSRYLVKRTGEKVFLECVQDMDHENMFWYRQDPGLGLRLIYFSYDVKMKEKGDIPEGYSVSREKKERFSLILESASTNQTSMYLCASSSGTWHTGELFFGEGSRLTVL.

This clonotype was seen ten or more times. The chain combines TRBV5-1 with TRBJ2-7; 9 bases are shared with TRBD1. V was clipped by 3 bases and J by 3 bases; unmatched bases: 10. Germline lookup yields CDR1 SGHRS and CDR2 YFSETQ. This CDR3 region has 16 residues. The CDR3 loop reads CASSSGTGRISYEQYF. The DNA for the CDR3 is TGCGCCAGCAGCTCTGGGACAGGGCGAATCAGCTACGAGCAGTACTTC.

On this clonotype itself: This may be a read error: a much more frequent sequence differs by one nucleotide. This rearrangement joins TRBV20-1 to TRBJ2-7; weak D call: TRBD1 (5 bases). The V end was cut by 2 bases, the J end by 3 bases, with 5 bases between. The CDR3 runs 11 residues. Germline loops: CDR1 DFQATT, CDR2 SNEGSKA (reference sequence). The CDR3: CSARQGYEQYV. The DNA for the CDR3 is TGCAGTGCTAGACAGGGCTACGAGCAGTACGTC.

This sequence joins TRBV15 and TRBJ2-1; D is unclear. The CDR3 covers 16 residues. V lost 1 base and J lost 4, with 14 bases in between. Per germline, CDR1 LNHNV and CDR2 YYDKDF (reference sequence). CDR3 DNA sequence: TGTGCCACCAGCAGAGTCCGCGGACCGATTTACAATGAGCAGTTCTTC. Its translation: CATSRVRGPIYNEQFF. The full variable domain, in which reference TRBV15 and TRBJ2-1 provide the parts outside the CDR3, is DAMVIQNPRYQVTQFGKPVTLSCSQTLNHNVMYWYQQKSSQAPKLLFHYYDKDFNNEADTPDNFQSRRPNTSFCFLDIRSPGLGDTAMYLCATSRVRGPIYNEQFFGPGTRLTVL.